This T cell receptor beta chain derives from a study of T-cell reconstitution after alpha-beta-depleted transplantation in children. Only a few counts were recorded for this clonotype. The germline CDR1 and CDR2 sequences are MNHEY and SMNVEV (reference sequence). The CDR3 spans 13 residues. V lost 2 bases, J lost 1 base, and 6 bases lay in between. Unique molecular identifiers featured in how the TCRbeta library was prepared. TCRdb re-called the PCR reads through MiXCR, storing one row per CDR3 protein. The sample holds some 500,000 distinct CDR3 sequences; about 31% are singletons and the top ten take more than 2%.

This sequence originates from a human donor who donated a stem cell graft to a child with aplastic anemia. Sequences were derived from PBMCs from the stem cell graft donor, sampled from the stem cell graft. The gene calls are TRBV27 and TRBJ2-7; D gene ambiguous. CDR3 sequence: CASSLIRSYEQYF. The DNA for the CDR3 is TGTGCCAGCAGTTTAATCAGATCCTACGAGCAGTACTTC.